The clone carrying this T cell receptor beta chain was counted many times. Its antigen is unknown. These data belong to a study of neurological immune-mediated disorders. The cDNA was generated through 5'RACE incorporating 10-nucleotide random UMIs. Via MiXCR, TCRdb re-called the 5' RACE reads, giving one row per CDR3 protein. Of fewer than 25,000 distinct CDR3 sequences in the sample, roughly 13% were seen once. Documented time point: technical triplicate 1. The study built sorted libraries from around 940,000 CD4+ or CD8+ T cells. Germline V gene data show CDR1 as SGHVS and CDR2 as FQNEAQ. The CDR3 is 14 amino acids. V lost 2 bases and J lost 2, with 8 bases in between. General observations from the study: Falling below healthy controls, multiple sclerosis showed the least TCR clonal expansion, while HTLV-1-associated myelopathy showed the most.

This clonotype was sampled from a female donor with HTLV-1-associated myelopathy (HAM/TSP). Specimen: CD4+ T cells from blood. V usage is TRBV7-8 and J usage is TRBJ2-3; D is ambiguous. The CDR3 spells CASSLWSTTDTQYF. CDR3 DNA: TGTGCCAGCAGCTTATGGTCGACCACAGATACGCAGTATTTT.